This is a list of T cell receptor beta chains from one sample in a study of cytotoxic CD8 clonotypes in ibrutinib-treated CLL. Method: immunoSEQ multiplex PCR; TCRdb's copy keeps in-frame clones and lacks some. The sample has some 290,000 clones; approximately 80% are singletons. The specimen comprised PBMCs, sampled before ibrutinib treatment. The receptors were sampled from a human donor with chronic lymphocytic leukemia. The CDR3 runs from the conserved cysteine through the conserved F or W. D genes are given only for firm matches. Clone size, where shown, is once, few, many, or a class for clones that have expanded.

d_call,clone_size,j_call,v_call,cdr3_aa,cdr3_nt
TRBD2,.,TRBJ2-2,TRBV15,CATSRASGTGELFF,TGTGCCACCAGCAGAGCTAGCGGGACCGGGGAGCTGTTTTTT
.,.,TRBJ2-7,TRBV7-8,CASSLRTTSYEQYF,TGTGCCAGCAGCTTACGGACTACATCCTACGAGCAGTACTTC
TRBD2,.,TRBJ2-3,TRBV4-1,CASSQFGTSGSWDTQYF,TGCGCCAGCAGCCAATTCGGGACTAGCGGGAGTTGGGATACGCAGTATTTT
.,.,TRBJ2-6,TRBV27,CASSFPGANVLTF,TGTGCCAGCAGTTTCCCCGGGGCCAACGTCCTGACTTTC
TRBD2,.,TRBJ2-7,TRBV30,CAWNRLAGMEQYF,TGTGCCTGGAATAGACTAGCGGGGATGGAGCAGTACTTC
TRBD2,.,TRBJ2-7,TRBV27,CASRGRSSYEQYF,TGTGCCAGCCGCGGGAGAAGCTCCTACGAGCAGTACTTC
TRBD2,.,TRBJ2-4,TRBV4-1,CASRSPGGSVGGNIQYF,TGCGCCAGCAGGTCCCCGGGCGGGAGTGTCGGTGGAAACATTCAGTACTTC
.,once,TRBJ1-5,TRBV27,CASSPSEGDGNQPQHF,TGTGCCAGCAGTCCGTCTGAGGGCGACGGCAATCAGCCCCAGCATTTT
.,.,TRBJ2-1,TRBV9,CASSVGYINEQFF,TGTGCCAGCAGCGTAGGTTACATCAATGAGCAGTTCTTC
TRBD1,.,TRBJ1-1,TRBV28,CASRNTGQYTEAFF,TGTGCCAGCAGGAACACGGGACAGTACACTGAAGCTTTCTTT
.,.,TRBJ1-3,TRBV5-1,CASSFQGGGSSGNTIYF,TGCGCCAGCAGCTTCCAGGGCGGGGGAAGCTCTGGAAACACCATATATTTT